This T cell receptor (beta chain) was captured by sequencing in a study of metastatic and nonmetastatic thyroid tumors. Of note for this clone: Its antigen is unknown.

Patients were all untreated before their thyroid surgery. How the authors handled the data: CDR3 differences across clinicopathological groups were used to build a distant-metastasis classifier for papillary thyroid cancer. MiXCR re-clonotyped the PCR reads for TCRdb. These V and J calls derive from TCRdb rather than the authors' analysis. The data hold 65,000 or so clones, with 4% to 4.5% observed a single time. General study points: In blood and tumor, TCR beta diversity was reportedly significantly higher in malignant thyroid tumors than in benign nodules.

The TCR sequence derives from a female donor with papillary thyroid cancer or a benign thyroid nodule (not recorded which). Some clones in this sample may be carry-over from other donors' samples. The sample was blood.

CDR3 amino acids: CASSTGLAGVFQEQYF. Written as DNA, the CDR3 is TGTGCCAGTAGTACGGGACTAGCGGGAGTGTTCCAAGAGCAGTACTTC. The rearrangement uses TRBV19 and TRBJ2-7; 14 positions match TRBD2. CDR1 and CDR2 from the germline V gene are LNHDA and SQIVND (reference sequence). The CDR3 runs to 16 residues. The J segment lost 7 bases and the V segment lost 4 bases, leaving 9 bases of the junction unmatched.